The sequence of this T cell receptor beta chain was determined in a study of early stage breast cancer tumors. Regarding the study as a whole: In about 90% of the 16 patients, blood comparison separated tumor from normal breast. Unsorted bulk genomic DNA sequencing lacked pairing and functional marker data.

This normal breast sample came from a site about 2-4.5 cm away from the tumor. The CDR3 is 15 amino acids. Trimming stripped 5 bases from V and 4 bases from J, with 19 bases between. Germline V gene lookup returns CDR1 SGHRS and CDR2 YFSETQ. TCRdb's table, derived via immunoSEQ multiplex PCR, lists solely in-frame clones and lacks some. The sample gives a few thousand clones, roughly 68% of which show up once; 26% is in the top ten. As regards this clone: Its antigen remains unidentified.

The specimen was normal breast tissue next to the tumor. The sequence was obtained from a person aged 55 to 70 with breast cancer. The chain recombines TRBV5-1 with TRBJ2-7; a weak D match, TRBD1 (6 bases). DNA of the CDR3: TGCGCCAGCAGACCCAGGACAGCGCCCGGGTACGAGCAGTACTTC. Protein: CASRPRTAPGYEQYF.